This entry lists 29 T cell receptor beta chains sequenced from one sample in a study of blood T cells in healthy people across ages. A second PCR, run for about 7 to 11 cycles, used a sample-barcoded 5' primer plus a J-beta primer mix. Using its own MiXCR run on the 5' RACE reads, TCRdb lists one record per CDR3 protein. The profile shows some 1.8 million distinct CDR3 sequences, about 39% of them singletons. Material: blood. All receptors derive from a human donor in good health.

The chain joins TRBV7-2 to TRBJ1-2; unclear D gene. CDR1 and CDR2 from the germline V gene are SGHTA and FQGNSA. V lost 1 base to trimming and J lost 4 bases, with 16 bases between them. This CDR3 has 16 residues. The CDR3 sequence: CASSLGGSLTGYGYTF. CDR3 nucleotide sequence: TGTGCCAGCAGCTTAGGCGGGTCCTTAACTGGCTATGGCTACACCTTC. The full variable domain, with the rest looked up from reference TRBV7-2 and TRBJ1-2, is GAGVSQSPSNKVTEKGKDVELRCDPISGHTALYWYRQSLGQGLEFLIYFQGNSAPDKSGLPSDRFSAERTGGSVSTLTIQRTQQEDSAVYLCASSLGGSLTGYGYTFGSGTRLTVV.

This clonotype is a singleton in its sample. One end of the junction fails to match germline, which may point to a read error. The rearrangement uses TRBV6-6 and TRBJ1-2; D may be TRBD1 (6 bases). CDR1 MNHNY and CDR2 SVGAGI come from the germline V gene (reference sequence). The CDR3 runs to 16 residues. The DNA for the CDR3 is TGTGCCAGCAGTTACACCGGGGACACCCGAGAGTCTGGCTGCACCTTC. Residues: CASSYTGDTRESGCTF.

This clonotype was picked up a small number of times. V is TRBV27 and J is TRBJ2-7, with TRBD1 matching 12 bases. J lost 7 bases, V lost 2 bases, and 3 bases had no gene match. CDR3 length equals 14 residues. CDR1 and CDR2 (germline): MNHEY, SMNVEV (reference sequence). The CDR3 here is CASSLTGQGAEQYF. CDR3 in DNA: TGTGCCAGCAGTTTAACGGGACAGGGGGCAGAGCAGTACTTC.

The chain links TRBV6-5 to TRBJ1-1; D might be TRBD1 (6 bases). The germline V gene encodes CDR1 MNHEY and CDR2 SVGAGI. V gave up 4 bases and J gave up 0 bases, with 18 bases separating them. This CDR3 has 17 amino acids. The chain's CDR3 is CASSLYSGAAMNTEAFF. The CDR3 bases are TGTGCCAGCAGTTTGTACTCAGGGGCCGCGATGAACACTGAAGCTTTCTTT.

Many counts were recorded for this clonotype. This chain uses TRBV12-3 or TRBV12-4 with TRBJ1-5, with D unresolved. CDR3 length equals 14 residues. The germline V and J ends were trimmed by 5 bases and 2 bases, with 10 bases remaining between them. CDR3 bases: TGTGCCAGCAGTCCCGTGGGTGGCAATCAGCCCCAGCATTTT. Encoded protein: CASSPVGGNQPQHF.

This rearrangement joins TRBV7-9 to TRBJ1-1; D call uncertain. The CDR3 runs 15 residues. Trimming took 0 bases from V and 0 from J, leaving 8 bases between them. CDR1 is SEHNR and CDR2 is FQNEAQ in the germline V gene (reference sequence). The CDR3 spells CASSLAGTLNTEAFF. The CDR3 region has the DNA TGTGCCAGCAGCTTAGCGGGTACACTGAACACTGAAGCTTTCTTT.

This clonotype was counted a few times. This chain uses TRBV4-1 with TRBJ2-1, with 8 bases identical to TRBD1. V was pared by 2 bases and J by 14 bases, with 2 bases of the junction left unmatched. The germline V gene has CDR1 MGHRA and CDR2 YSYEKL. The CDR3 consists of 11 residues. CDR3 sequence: CASSQSGGKFF. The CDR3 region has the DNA TGCGCCAGCAGCCAATCAGGGGGCAAGTTCTTC.

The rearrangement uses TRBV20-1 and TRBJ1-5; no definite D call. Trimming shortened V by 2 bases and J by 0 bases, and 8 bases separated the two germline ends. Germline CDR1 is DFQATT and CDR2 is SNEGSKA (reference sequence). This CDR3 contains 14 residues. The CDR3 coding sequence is TGCAGTGCTAGACGGCATTATAGCAATCAGCCCCAGCATTTT. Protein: CSARRHYSNQPQHF.

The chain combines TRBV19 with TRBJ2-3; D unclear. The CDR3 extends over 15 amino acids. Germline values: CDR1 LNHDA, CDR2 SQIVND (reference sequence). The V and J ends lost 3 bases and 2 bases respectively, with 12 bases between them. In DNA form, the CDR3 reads TGTGCCAGTAGTATTTTATCGGTTCCCACAGATACGCAGTATTTT. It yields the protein CASSILSVPTDTQYF.

The CDR3 sequence: CASSAYPDRVGEKLFF. The DNA of the CDR3 is TGTGCCAGCAGTGCCTACCCGGACAGGGTTGGTGAAAAACTGTTTTTT. V gene TRBV6-4 combines with J gene TRBJ1-4; TRBD1 matches 8 bases. CDR1 is MRHNA and CDR2 is SNTAGT in the germline V gene. V lost 4 bases and J lost 7; bases outside the gene matches: 11. This CDR3 is 16 amino acids long.

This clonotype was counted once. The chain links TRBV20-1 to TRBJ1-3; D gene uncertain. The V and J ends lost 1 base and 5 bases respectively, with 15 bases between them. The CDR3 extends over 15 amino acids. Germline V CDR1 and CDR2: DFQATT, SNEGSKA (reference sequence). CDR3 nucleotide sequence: TGCAGTGCTAGAGCGTCCACAGACACCCGAAACACCATATATTTT. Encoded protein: CSARASTDTRNTIYF.

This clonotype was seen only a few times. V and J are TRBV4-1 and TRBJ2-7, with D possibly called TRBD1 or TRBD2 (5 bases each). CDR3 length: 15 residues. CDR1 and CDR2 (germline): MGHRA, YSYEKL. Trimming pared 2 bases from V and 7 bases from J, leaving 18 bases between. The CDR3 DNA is TGCGCCAGCAGCCAACCCCCCGGGACCCCCGGGGAGCAGTACTTC. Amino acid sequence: CASSQPPGTPGEQYF.

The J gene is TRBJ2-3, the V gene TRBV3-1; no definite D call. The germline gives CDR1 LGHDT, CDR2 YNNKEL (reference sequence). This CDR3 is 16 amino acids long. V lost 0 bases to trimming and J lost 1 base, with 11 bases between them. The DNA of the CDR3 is TGTGCCAGCAGCCAAGAGGGCTCGGCGGGCACAGATACGCAGTATTTT. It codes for CASSQEGSAGTDTQYF.

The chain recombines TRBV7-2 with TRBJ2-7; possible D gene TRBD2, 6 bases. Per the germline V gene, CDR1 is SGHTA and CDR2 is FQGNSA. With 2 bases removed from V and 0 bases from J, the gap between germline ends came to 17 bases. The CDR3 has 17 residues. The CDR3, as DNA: TGTGCCAGCAGCTTATTCTCCGGCGGGGAAATCTCCTACGAGCAGTACTTC. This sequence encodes CASSLFSGGEISYEQYF.

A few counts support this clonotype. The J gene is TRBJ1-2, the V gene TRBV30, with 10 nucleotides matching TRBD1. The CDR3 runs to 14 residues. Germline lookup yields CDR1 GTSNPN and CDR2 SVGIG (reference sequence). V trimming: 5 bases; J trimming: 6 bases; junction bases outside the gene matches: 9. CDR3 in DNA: TGTGCCTGGGTTGGTACCGGGACAGGGGATGGCTACACCTTC. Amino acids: CAWVGTGTGDGYTF.

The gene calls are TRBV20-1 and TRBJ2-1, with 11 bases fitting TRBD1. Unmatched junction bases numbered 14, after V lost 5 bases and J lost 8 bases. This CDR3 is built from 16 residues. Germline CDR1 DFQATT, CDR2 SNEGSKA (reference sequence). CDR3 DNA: TGCAGTGCTCCTTCCCGGGACAGGGGGAGTTGGGATGAGCAGTTCTTC. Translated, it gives CSAPSRDRGSWDEQFF.

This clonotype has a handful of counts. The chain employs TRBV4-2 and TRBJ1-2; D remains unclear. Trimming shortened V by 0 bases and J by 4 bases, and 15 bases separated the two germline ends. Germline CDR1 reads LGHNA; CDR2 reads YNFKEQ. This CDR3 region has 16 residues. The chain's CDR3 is CASSQERIPSVYGYTF. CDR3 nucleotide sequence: TGTGCCAGCAGCCAAGAGAGGATCCCCTCCGTCTATGGCTACACCTTC.

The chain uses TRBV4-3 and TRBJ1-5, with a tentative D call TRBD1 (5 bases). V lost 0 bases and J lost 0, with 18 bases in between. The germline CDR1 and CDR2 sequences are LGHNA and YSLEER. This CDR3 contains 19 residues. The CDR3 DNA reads TGCGCCAGCAGCCAAGATCCGAGGGGCCCTGACAATAGCAATCAGCCCCAGCATTTT. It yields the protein CASSQDPRGPDNSNQPQHF.

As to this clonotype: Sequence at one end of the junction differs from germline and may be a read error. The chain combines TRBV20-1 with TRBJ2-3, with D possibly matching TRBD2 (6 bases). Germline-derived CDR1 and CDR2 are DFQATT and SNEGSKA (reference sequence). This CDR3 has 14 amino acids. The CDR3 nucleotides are TGCAGTGCCGGAGGGGATTTGGGCACAGATGCGCAGTATTTT. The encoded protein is CSAGGDLGTDAQYF.

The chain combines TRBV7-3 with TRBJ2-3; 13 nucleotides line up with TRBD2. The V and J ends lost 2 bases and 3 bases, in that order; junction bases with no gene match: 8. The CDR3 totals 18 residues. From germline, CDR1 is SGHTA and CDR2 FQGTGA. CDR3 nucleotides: TGTGCCAGCAGCTTACACCCCCAACTAGCGGGGGGGACAGATACGCAGTATTTT. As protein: CASSLHPQLAGGTDTQYF. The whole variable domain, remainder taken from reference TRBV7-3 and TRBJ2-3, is GAGVSQTPSNKVTEKGKYVELRCDPISGHTALYWYRQSLGQGPEFLIYFQGTGAADDSGLPNDRFFAVRPEGSVSTLKIQRTERGDSAVYLCASSLHPQLAGGTDTQYFGPGTRLTVL.

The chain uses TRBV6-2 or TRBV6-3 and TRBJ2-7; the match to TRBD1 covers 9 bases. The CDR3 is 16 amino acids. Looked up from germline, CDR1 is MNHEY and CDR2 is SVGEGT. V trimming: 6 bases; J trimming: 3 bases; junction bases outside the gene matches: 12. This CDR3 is CASRVSGTGNLYEQYF. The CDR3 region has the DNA TGTGCCAGCAGAGTCTCCGGGACAGGGAACCTCTACGAGCAGTACTTC.

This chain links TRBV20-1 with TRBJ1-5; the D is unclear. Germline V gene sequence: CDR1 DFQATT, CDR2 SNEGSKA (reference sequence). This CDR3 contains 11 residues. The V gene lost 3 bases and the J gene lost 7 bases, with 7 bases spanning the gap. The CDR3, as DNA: TGCAGTGCTAGTGAAGGACAGCCCCAGCATTTT. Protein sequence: CSASEGQPQHF.

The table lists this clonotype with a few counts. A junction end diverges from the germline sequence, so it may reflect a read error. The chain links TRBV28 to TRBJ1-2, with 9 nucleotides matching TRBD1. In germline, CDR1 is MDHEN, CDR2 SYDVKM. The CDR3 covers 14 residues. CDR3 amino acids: CACSRWGQGYGYTF. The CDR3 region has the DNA TGTGCCTGCAGTCGATGGGGACAGGGATATGGCTACACCTTC.

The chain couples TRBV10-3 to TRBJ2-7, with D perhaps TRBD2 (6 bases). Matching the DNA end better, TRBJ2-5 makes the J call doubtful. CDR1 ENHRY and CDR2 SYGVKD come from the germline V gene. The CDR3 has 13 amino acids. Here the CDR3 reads CAISESSGQTQYF. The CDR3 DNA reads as TGTGCCATCAGTGAGTCGAGCGGGCAGACCCAGTACTTC.

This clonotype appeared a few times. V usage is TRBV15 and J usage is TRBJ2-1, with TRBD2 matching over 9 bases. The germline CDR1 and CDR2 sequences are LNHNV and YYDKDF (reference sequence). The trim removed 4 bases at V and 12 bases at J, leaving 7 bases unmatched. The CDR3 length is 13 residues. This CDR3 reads CATSIIAGEGQFF. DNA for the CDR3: TGTGCCACCAGCATAATAGCGGGAGAAGGGCAGTTCTTC.

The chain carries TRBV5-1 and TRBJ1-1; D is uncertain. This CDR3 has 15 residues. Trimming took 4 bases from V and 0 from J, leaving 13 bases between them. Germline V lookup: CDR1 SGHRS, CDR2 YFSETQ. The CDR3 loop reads CASSTQGPMNTEAFF. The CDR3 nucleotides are TGCGCCAGCAGCACCCAAGGACCGATGAACACTGAAGCTTTCTTT.

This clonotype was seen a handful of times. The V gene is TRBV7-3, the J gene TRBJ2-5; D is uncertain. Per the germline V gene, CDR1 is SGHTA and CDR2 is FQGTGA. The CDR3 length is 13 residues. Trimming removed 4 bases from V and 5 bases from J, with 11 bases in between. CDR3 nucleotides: TGTGCCAGCAGCTCATATATCGGCGAGACCCAGTACTTC. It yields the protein CASSSYIGETQYF.

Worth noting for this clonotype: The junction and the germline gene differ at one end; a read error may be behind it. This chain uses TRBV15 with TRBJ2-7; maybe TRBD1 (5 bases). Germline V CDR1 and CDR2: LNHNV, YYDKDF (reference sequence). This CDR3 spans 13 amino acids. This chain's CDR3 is CATGRASMSEQYF. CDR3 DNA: TGTGCCACCGGCAGGGCCTCGATGTCAGAGCAGTACTTC. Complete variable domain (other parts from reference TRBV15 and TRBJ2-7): DAMVIQNPRYQVTQFGKPVTLSCSQTLNHNVMYWYQQKSSQAPKLLFHYYDKDFNNEADTPDNFQSRRPNTSFCFLDIRSPGLGDTAMYLCATGRASMSEQYFGPGTRLTVT.

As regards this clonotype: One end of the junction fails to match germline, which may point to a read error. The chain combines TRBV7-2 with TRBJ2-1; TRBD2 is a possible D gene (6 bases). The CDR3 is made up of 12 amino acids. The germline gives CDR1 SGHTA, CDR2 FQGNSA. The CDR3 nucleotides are TGTGCCAGCAGCTTTAGCGGCGGAGAGCGGTTCTTC. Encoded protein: CASSFSGGERFF.